Below are 31 T cell receptor beta chains sequenced from a single sample in a study of blood T cell repertoires in COVID-19. The table came from immunoSEQ multiplex PCR; TCRdb's copy has only in-frame clones and leaves some out. Among roughly 100,000 clones listed, around 87% were seen once. The material sequenced was peripheral blood. The receptors here all came from a man between 45 and 60 years old with acute or convalescent COVID-19.

This sequence joins TRBV28 and TRBJ2-3; 7 positions match TRBD1. CDR1 MDHEN and CDR2 SYDVKM come from the germline V gene. J lost 1 base, V lost 3 bases, and 4 bases had no gene match. The CDR3 covers 15 residues. In DNA, the CDR3 is TGTGCCAGCAGTTTTTTGACAGGGCGCACAGATACGCAGTATTTT. Its protein is CASSFLTGRTDTQYF.

The table lists this clone with a count of one. CDR3 in amino acids: CASSIKRVNQPQHF. CDR3 DNA sequence: TGTGCCAGTAGTATAAAGCGTGTAAATCAGCCCCAGCATTTT. The V and J genes are TRBV19 and TRBJ1-5; no definite D call. There are 14 residues in the CDR3. Looked up from germline, CDR1 is LNHDA and CDR2 is SQIVND (reference sequence). V was clipped by 2 bases and J by 4 bases, with 9 bases between them.

The genes are TRBV7-8 and TRBJ2-1; perhaps TRBD1 as D (8 bases). This CDR3 has 15 amino acids. The V gene lost 4 bases and the J gene lost 8 bases, with 18 bases spanning the gap. Germline CDR1 is SGHVS and CDR2 is FQNEAQ. DNA of the CDR3: TGTGCCAGCAGCTCTAACAGGGGGAGGGCCCATGAGCAGTTCTTC. Its protein is CASSSNRGRAHEQFF.

The chain recombines TRBV6-5 with TRBJ2-5, with D perhaps TRBD1 (6 bases). Germline loops: CDR1 MNHEY, CDR2 SVGAGI. Trimming removed 6 bases at V and 3 bases at J, with 14 bases between. CDR3 length: 14 amino acids. CDR3: CASSRGRGKETQYF. In DNA form, the CDR3 reads TGTGCCAGCAGCAGGGGACGGGGAAAAGAGACCCAGTACTTC.

The chain has TRBV6-5 and TRBJ1-6; TRBD1 matches at 8 bases. The CDR3 runs 12 residues. Germline CDR1 and CDR2: MNHEY and SVGAGI. Losses at the gene ends were 6 bases for V and 9 bases for J; bases not matched to a gene: 1. Here the CDR3 reads CASRDRVSPLHF. The CDR3 region has the DNA TGTGCCAGCAGGGACAGGGTTTCACCCCTCCACTTT.

The chain couples TRBV18 to TRBJ2-7; D is unclear. V lost 3 bases and J lost 3, with 6 bases in between. The CDR3 consists of 12 residues. CDR1 KGHSH and CDR2 LQKENI come from the germline V gene. The CDR3 coding sequence is TGTGCCAGCTCACCCCAACTCTACGAGCAGTACTTC. It codes for CASSPQLYEQYF. The full variable domain, with the rest looked up from reference TRBV18 and TRBJ2-7, is NAGVMQNPRHLVRRRGQEARLRCSPMKGHSHVYWYRQLPEEGLKFMVYLQKENIIDESGMPKERFSAEFPKEGPSILRIQQVVRGDSAAYFCASSPQLYEQYFGPGTRLTVT.

The V gene is TRBV6-5, the J gene TRBJ1-6, with D perhaps matching TRBD1 (6 bases). Trimming took off 2 bases at V and 10 bases at J, with 12 bases between the two ends. CDR3 length equals 14 residues. Per germline, CDR1 MNHEY and CDR2 SVGAGI. CDR3 residues: CASSYGTGWSPLHF. CDR3 nucleotide sequence: TGTGCCAGCAGTTACGGTACAGGGTGGTCACCCCTCCACTTT.

This chain joins TRBV5-1 and TRBJ2-3, with D unresolved. Germline V gene lookup returns CDR1 SGHRS and CDR2 YFSETQ. V dropped 0 bases and J dropped 0 bases, with 5 bases sitting between them. CDR3 length equals 14 residues. CDR3 sequence reads: CASSLDTSTDTQYF. CDR3 sequence (DNA): TGCGCCAGCAGCTTGGACACCAGCACAGATACGCAGTATTTT.

The V gene is TRBV5-1, the J gene TRBJ2-5; 9 nucleotides match TRBD2. The ends lost 2 bases at V and 1 base at J; junction bases unmatched: 0. In germline, CDR1 is SGHRS, CDR2 YFSETQ. CDR3 size: 14 residues. CDR3 loop: CASSFSGGQETQYF. The CDR3 DNA follows: TGCGCCAGCAGCTTTAGCGGGGGCCAAGAGACCCAGTACTTC. The full variable domain, completed using reference TRBV5-1 and TRBJ2-5, is KAGVTQTPRYLIKTRGQQVTLSCSPISGHRSVSWYQQTPGQGLQFLFEYFSETQRNKGNFPGRFSGRQFSNSRSEMNVSTLELGDSALYLCASSFSGGQETQYFGPGTRLLVL.

V usage is TRBV7-9 and J usage is TRBJ2-1; TRBD2 matches 8 bases. This CDR3 has 16 residues. Germline V CDR1 and CDR2: SEHNR, FQNEAQ (reference sequence). V trimming: 5 bases; J trimming: 7 bases; junction bases outside the gene matches: 13. The CDR3 protein is CASSAYRRSGSNEQFF. Here the CDR3 DNA reads TGTGCCAGCAGCGCGTATCGCAGAAGCGGGAGTAATGAGCAGTTCTTC.

This clone was recorded only once. The rearrangement links TRBV2 to TRBJ2-2, with D possibly TRBD1 on 6 matching bases. The CDR3 covers 14 residues. The germline V and J ends were trimmed by 8 bases and 2 bases, with 12 bases remaining between them. Germline lookup yields CDR1 SNHLY and CDR2 FYNNEI. The CDR3 DNA follows: TGTGCCAGCCGGGGACAACCTAACACCGGGGAGCTGTTTTTT. Encoded protein: CASRGQPNTGELFF.

This chain links TRBV27 with TRBJ1-6; a possible D gene is TRBD1 (6 bases). The germline gives CDR1 MNHEY, CDR2 SMNVEV (reference sequence). Trimming pared 8 bases from V and 6 bases from J, leaving 23 bases between. CDR3 length: 17 residues. The chain's CDR3 is CASRPRGASWVNSPLHF. The CDR3 DNA reads as TGTGCCAGCCGCCCCAGGGGAGCGAGTTGGGTTAATTCACCCCTCCACTTT.

The CDR3 reads CASSFSGSEQYF. The CDR3 DNA sequence: TGTGCCAGCAGTTTTTCGGGGTCCGAGCAGTACTTC. The chain links TRBV12-3 or TRBV12-4 to TRBJ2-7, with D possibly matching TRBD2 (5 bases). Deletions cut 3 bases from V and 6 bases from J, with 9 bases between. The CDR3 totals 12 residues.

The genes are TRBV7-2 and TRBJ2-1; perhaps TRBD1 as D (5 bases). Germline lookup yields CDR1 SGHTA and CDR2 FQGNSA. V was trimmed by 7 bases and J by 4 bases, leaving 14 bases between them. The CDR3 is 14 residues long. The chain's CDR3 is CASISDSSYNEQFF. The CDR3 nucleotides read TGTGCCAGCATTTCTGACAGCTCTTACAATGAGCAGTTCTTC.

This clone has only a few counts. This chain joins TRBV24-1 and TRBJ2-7; 9 bases align to TRBD1. The CDR3 runs 14 residues. Germline V CDR1 and CDR2: KGHDR, SFDVKD. Trimming at V came to 5 bases and at J to 5 bases, leaving 6 bases not matched to a gene. The CDR3 nucleotides are TGTGCCACCAGTGGGGGGACAGGGAACCACGAGCAGTACTTC. This gives the protein CATSGGTGNHEQYF.

The chain couples TRBV24-1 to TRBJ2-7; D is uncertain. V lost 3 bases, J lost 7 bases, and 6 bases lay in between. Germline values: CDR1 KGHDR, CDR2 SFDVKD. The CDR3 extends over 11 amino acids. CDR3: CATSDELEQYF. For the CDR3, the DNA is TGTGCCACCAGTGATGAGTTAGAGCAGTACTTC.

The chain combines TRBV5-6 with TRBJ1-5; D might be TRBD1 (5 bases). In germline, CDR1 is SGHDT, CDR2 YYEEEE. This CDR3 contains 13 residues. The germline V and J ends were trimmed by 3 bases and 5 bases, with 9 bases remaining between them. The CDR3 nucleotides read TGTGCCAGCAGCTCCAGGGTGGATCAGCCCCAGCATTTT. Protein product: CASSSRVDQPQHF.

The chain uses TRBV7-9 and TRBJ1-4; perhaps TRBD1 as D (6 bases). The V end lost 6 bases, the J end lost 0 bases, and 8 bases lay between the germline ends. The CDR3 totals 14 residues. Germline V CDR1 and CDR2: SEHNR, FQNEAQ (reference sequence). The CDR3 DNA is TGTGCCAGCAGGCGGACAGCAACTAATGAAAAACTGTTTTTT. This codes for CASRRTATNEKLFF.

The rearrangement links TRBV3-1 (or the pseudogene TRBV3-2) to TRBJ2-2; 10 bases align to TRBD2. The CDR3 sequence is 16 residues long. Germline V gives CDR1 LGHDT, CDR2 YNNKEL (reference sequence). V lost 4 bases and J lost 6; bases outside the gene matches: 8. DNA for the CDR3: TGTGCCAGCAGCCTCGGACTAGCGGCTAAGGCCGGGGAGCTGTTTTTT. This encodes CASSLGLAAKAGELFF.

The V and J genes are TRBV24-1 and TRBJ2-1, with D possibly TRBD1 on 6 matching bases. The CDR3 covers 16 residues. V was trimmed by 0 bases and J by 5 bases, leaving 13 bases between them. Per the germline V gene, CDR1 is KGHDR and CDR2 is SFDVKD. DNA for the CDR3: TGTGCCACCAGTGATTTGACACAGGGTGGCGACAATGAGCAGTTCTTC. Translated: CATSDLTQGGDNEQFF.

This clone was recorded once. The chain carries TRBV28 and TRBJ2-1, with 9 bases lining up with TRBD1. CDR1 is MDHEN, CDR2 SYDVKM, per germline. CDR3 length: 16 residues. With V trimmed by 1 base and J by 8 bases, 9 bases remained unmatched. The CDR3 loop is CASSLSWTGAFDEQFF. The CDR3 DNA reads TGTGCCAGCAGTTTATCGTGGACAGGGGCATTCGATGAGCAGTTCTTC.

This chain joins TRBV6-5 and TRBJ2-7; 8 bases are shared with TRBD1. With V trimmed by 8 bases and J by 0 bases, 6 bases remained unmatched. This CDR3 has 14 residues. Germline V gives CDR1 MNHEY, CDR2 SVGAGI. CDR3 in DNA: TGTGCCAGCTCAAGGACAGGGTCCTCCTACGAGCAGTACTTC. This translates into CASSRTGSSYEQYF.

This chain uses TRBV10-3 with TRBJ1-1, with D maybe TRBD1 (6 bases). Germline V CDR1 and CDR2: ENHRY, SYGVKD. This CDR3 has 17 amino acids. V was trimmed by 2 bases and J by 1 base, leaving 17 bases between them. CDR3 region: CAISERETGSGNTEAFF. In DNA form, the CDR3 reads TGTGCCATCAGTGAGCGAGAAACAGGGAGCGGGAACACTGAAGCTTTCTTT.

This clone was counted a few times. This rearrangement joins TRBV7-9 to TRBJ2-1; the match to TRBD2 covers 7 bases. With 0 bases clipped from V and 4 bases from J, the junction kept 9 bases outside the gene matches. CDR3 length: 17 residues. The germline V gene has CDR1 SEHNR and CDR2 FQNEAQ (reference sequence). Here the CDR3 DNA reads TGTGCCAGCAGCTTAGCGATAACCGGGACTATTTACAATGAGCAGTTCTTC. Its protein product is CASSLAITGTIYNEQFF.

The chain combines TRBV28 with TRBJ2-2; TRBD2 matches at 8 bases. Germline CDR1 MDHEN, CDR2 SYDVKM. The V gene end was trimmed by 1 base and the J gene end by 7 bases; junction bases not matched to a gene: 5. The CDR3 contains 15 residues. The CDR3 region has the DNA TGTGCCAGCAGTTTATATGGGACTAGAGGCGGGGAGCTGTTTTTT. Amino acids: CASSLYGTRGGELFF.

This clone was picked up one time. The sample contains more than one DNA sequence encoding this CDR3. The CDR3 spells CATSDPGQGREKLFF. Written as DNA, the CDR3 is TGTGCCACCAGTGACCCCGGACAGGGAAGGGAAAAACTGTTTTTT. This chain joins TRBV24-1 and TRBJ1-4; 8 bases agree with TRBD1. Germline V CDR1 and CDR2: KGHDR, SFDVKD. The CDR3 has 15 amino acids. V dropped 4 bases and J dropped 8; count of bases not matched to a gene: 8.

V gene TRBV4-2 combines with J gene TRBJ2-3, with 12 bases lining up with TRBD2. CDR3 length equals 15 residues. V trimming: 0 bases; J trimming: 7 bases; junction bases outside the gene matches: 2. The V gene's germline CDR1 is LGHNA and CDR2 YNFKEQ. The CDR3 DNA follows: TGTGCCAGCAGCCAAGAACTAGCGGGGGGACATACGCAGTATTTT. Its protein is CASSQELAGGHTQYF.

This CDR3 reads CASSDRDTQETQYF. In DNA, the CDR3 is TGTGCCAGCAGTGACCGGGACACCCAAGAGACCCAGTACTTC. V is TRBV6-1 and J is TRBJ2-5, with a weak D call TRBD1 (6 bases). The CDR3 runs 14 residues. From germline, CDR1 is MNHNS and CDR2 SASEGT. The germline V and J ends were trimmed by 3 bases and 1 base, with 9 bases remaining between them.

The rearrangement links TRBV28 to TRBJ2-3; possible D gene TRBD2, 5 bases. CDR1 is MDHEN and CDR2 is SYDVKM in the germline V gene. V was clipped by 3 bases and J by 6 bases, with 13 bases between them. This CDR3 comprises 14 residues. Written as DNA, the CDR3 is TGTGCCAGCAGTTTCGGTCTCGGCGGGGATACGCAGTATTTT. This sequence encodes CASSFGLGGDTQYF.

This chain joins TRBV9 and TRBJ2-5, with D unclear. The CDR3 is 15 amino acids. The V end was cut by 0 bases, the J end by 2 bases, with 11 bases between. Germline V gene lookup returns CDR1 SGDLS and CDR2 YYNGEE. The CDR3 nucleotides read TGTGCCAGCAGCGTAGGGGCAGGAACACAAGAGACCCAGTACTTC. Amino acids: CASSVGAGTQETQYF.

The rearrangement joins TRBV24-1 to TRBJ2-1, with 7 nucleotides matching TRBD2. Germline V lookup: CDR1 KGHDR, CDR2 SFDVKD. This CDR3 contains 14 residues. The J segment lost 8 bases and the V segment lost 4 bases, leaving 7 bases of the junction unmatched. CDR3 loop: CATSDSGREHEQFF. CDR3 bases: TGTGCCACCAGTGACTCGGGGAGGGAACATGAGCAGTTCTTC.